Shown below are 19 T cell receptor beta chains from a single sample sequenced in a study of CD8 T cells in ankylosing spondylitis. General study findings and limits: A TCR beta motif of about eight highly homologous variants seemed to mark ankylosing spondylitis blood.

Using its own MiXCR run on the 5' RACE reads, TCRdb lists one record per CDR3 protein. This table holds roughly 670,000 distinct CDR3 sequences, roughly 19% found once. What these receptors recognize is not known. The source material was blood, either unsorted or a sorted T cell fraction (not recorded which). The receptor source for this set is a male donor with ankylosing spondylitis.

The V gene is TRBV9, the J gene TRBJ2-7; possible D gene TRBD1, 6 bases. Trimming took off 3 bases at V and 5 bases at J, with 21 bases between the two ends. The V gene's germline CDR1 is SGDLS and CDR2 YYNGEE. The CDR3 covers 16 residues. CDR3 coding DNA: TGTGCCAGCAGCGCCGAGGACAGTCGAAGAATTAACGAGCAGTACTTC. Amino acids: CASSAEDSRRINEQYF.

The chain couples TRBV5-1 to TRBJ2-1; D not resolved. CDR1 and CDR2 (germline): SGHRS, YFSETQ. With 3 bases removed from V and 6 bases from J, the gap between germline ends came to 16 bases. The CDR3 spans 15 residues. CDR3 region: CASSSQEGFSNEQFF. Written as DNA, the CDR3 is TGCGCCAGCAGCTCGCAAGAAGGCTTTTCCAATGAGCAGTTCTTC.

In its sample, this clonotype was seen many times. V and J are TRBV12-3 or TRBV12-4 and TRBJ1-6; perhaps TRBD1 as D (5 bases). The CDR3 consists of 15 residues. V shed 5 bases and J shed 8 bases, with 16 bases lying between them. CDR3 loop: CASSGSGTRDSPLHF. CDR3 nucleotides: TGTGCCAGCAGTGGCAGCGGGACGAGGGATTCACCCCTCCACTTT.

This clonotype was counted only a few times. The CDR3 DNA is TGCGCCAGCAGCTTGGGACAGAGTAGACTAGCGGGAGTGGAGACCCAGTACTTC. This translates into CASSLGQSRLAGVETQYF. This chain connects TRBV5-1 to TRBJ2-5, with TRBD2 matching over 12 bases. CDR1 and CDR2 (germline): SGHRS, YFSETQ. The trim removed 0 bases at V and 5 bases at J, leaving 11 bases unmatched. The CDR3 contains 18 residues.

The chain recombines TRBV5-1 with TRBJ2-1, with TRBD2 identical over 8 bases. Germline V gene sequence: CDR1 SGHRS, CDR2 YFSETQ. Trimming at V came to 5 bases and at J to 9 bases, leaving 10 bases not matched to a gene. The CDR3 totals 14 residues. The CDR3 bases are TGCGCCAGCAGATCGGGACTAGTTTTTGTTGAGCAGTTCTTC. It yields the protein CASRSGLVFVEQFF.

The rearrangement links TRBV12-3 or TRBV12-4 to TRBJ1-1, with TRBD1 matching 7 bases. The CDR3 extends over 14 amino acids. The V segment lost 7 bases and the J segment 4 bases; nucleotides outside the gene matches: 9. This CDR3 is CASTADRWGTEAFF. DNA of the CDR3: TGTGCCAGCACCGCGGACAGGTGGGGCACTGAAGCTTTCTTT.

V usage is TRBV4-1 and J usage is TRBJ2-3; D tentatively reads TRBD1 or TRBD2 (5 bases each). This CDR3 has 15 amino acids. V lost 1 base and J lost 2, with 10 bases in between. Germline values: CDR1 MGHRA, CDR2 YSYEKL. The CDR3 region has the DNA TGCGCCAGCAGCCAAGTTGGGACCGCCACAGATACGCAGTATTTT. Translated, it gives CASSQVGTATDTQYF.

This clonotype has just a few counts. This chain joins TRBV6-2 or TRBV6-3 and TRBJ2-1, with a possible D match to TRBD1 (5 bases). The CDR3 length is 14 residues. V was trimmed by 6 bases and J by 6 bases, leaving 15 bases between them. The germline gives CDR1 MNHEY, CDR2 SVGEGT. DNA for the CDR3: TGTGCCAGCAGCCCTGGACAACCCCTCAATGAGCAGTTCTTC. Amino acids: CASSPGQPLNEQFF.

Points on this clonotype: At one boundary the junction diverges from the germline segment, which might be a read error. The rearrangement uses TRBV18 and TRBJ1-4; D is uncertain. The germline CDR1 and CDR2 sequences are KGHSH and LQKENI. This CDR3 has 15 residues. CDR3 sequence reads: CASSPPGATNEKLFF. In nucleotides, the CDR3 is TGTGCCAGCTCCCCACCGGGTGCAACTAATGAAAAACTGTTTTTT.

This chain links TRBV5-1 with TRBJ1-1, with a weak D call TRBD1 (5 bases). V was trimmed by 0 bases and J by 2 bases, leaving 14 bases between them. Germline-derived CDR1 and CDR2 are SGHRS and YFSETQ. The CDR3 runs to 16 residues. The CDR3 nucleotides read TGCGCCAGCAGCTTGGAGGCAGGGAAAATTAACACTGAAGCTTTCTTT. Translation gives CASSLEAGKINTEAFF.

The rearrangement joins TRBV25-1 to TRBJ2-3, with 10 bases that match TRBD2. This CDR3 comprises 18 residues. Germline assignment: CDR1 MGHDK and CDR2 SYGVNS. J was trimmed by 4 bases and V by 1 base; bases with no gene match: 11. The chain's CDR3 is CASSESSGRSWGPDTQYF. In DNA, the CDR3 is TGTGCCAGCAGTGAATCTAGCGGGAGATCTTGGGGCCCAGATACGCAGTATTTT.

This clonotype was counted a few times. For the CDR3, the DNA is TGCGCCAGCAGCCCCGGCCTAGCGAATTCCTACAATGAGCAGTTCTTC. Its translation is CASSPGLANSYNEQFF. The V gene is TRBV5-1, the J gene TRBJ2-1, with a tentative D call TRBD2 (6 bases). Trimming shortened V by 4 bases and J by 1 base, and 15 bases separated the two germline ends. The CDR3 is made up of 16 amino acids. CDR1 is SGHRS and CDR2 is YFSETQ in the germline V gene.

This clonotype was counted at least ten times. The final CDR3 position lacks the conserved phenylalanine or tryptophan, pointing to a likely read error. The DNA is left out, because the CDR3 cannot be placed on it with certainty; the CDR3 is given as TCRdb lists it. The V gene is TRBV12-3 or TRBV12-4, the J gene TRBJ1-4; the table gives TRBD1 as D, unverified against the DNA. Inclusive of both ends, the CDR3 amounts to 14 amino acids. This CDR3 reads CASTPPCRVQGRSG.

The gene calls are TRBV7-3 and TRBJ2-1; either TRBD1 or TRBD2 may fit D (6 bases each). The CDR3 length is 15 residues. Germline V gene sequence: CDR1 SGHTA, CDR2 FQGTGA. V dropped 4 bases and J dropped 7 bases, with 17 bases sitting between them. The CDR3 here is CASSSTGRMGNEQFF. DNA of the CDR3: TGTGCCAGCAGCTCAACAGGGAGGATGGGGAATGAGCAGTTCTTC.

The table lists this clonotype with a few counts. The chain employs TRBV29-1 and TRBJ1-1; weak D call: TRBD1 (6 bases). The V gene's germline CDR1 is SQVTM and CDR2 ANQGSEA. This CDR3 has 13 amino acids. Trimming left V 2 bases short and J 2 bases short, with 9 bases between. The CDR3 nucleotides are TGCAGCGTTGAAAGGGGGGATAACACTGAAGCTTTCTTT. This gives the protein CSVERGDNTEAFF.

The CDR3 DNA sequence: TGCGCCAGCAGCCCGACAGTCGGGGACTATGGCTACACCTTC. It is translated as CASSPTVGDYGYTF. V and J are TRBV5-1 and TRBJ1-2; D is perhaps TRBD1 (5 bases). The ends were cut back, 4 bases at V and 3 bases at J, with 13 bases in the middle. The CDR3 runs 14 residues. In germline, CDR1 is SGHRS, CDR2 YFSETQ.

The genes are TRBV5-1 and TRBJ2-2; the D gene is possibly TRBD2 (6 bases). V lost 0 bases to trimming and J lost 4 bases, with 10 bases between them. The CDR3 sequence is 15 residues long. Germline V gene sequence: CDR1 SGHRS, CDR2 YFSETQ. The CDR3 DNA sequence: TGCGCCAGCAGCTTGGTAGCGGAAACCACCGGGGAGCTGTTTTTT. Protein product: CASSLVAETTGELFF.

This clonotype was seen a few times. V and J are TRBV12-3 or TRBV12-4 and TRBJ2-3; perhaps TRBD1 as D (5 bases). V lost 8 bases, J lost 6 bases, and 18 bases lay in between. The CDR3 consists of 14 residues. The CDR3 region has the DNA TGTGCCAGCCAAAAGGGCTGGCCAGGGGATACGCAGTATTTT. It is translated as CASQKGWPGDTQYF.

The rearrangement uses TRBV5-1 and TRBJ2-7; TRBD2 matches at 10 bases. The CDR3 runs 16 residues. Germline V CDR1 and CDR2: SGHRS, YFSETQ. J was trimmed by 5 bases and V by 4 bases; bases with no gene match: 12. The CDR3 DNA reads TGCGCCAGCAGCGCCCCCGCAGCGGGAGGGCCCCACGAGCAGTACTTC. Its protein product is CASSAPAAGGPHEQYF.